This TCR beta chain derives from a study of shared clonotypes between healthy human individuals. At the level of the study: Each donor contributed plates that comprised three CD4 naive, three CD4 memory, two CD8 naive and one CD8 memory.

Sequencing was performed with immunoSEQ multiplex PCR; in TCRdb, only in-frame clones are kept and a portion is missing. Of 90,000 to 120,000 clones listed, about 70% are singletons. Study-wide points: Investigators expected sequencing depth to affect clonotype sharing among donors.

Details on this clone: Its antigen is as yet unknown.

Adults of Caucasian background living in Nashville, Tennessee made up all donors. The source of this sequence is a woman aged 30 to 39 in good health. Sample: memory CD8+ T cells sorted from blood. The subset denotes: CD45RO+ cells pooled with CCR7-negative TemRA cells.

CDR3: CASQMTGAMETQYF. DNA of the CDR3: TGTGCCAGCCAAATGACGGGGGCAATGGAGACCCAGTACTTC. The V gene is TRBV27, the J gene TRBJ2-5; TRBD1 or TRBD2 may be the D gene (6 bases each). The CDR3 spans 14 residues. The germline V gene has CDR1 MNHEY and CDR2 SMNVEV (reference sequence). V lost 8 bases and J lost 5, with 18 bases in between.